This T cell receptor beta chain was sequenced during a study of chemoradiotherapy in HPV16-positive cancers (dated by TCRdb to 2022 to 2024). A note on the overall study: Using functional T-cell assays on cells from a couple of HPV16-positive patients, the researchers defined candidate HPV-specific T-cell clones and common TCR motifs. The study set out to ask whether T-cell immunity against the HPV oncoproteins E6 and E7 changes over the course of chemoradiotherapy and whether that immunity affects survival. Next, the candidate HPV-specific TCRs and motifs were followed in TCR repertoires from approximately 82 patients with HPV-related cancers.

Library creation used the immunoSEQ multiplex PCR assay. The clones in this table, taken by TCRdb from immuneACCESS, are in-frame only. Not every clone is retained; where verified, under half of the shortfall comes from an unresolved V gene, and the cause of the rest is unknown. The table for this sample lists 2,100 or so clones; around 81% of them were counted only once. The ten largest account for about a sixth of the sample. Repertoires were sampled multiple times during chemoradiotherapy, which allowed clonal expansion in the tumor microenvironment to be followed. The V end loses 10 bases and the J end loses 7 bases, and a stretch of 19 bases separates them. CDR1 and CDR2 (SEHNR, FQNEAQ) derive from the germline V gene (reference sequence). Including the terminal cysteine and phenylalanine, the CDR3 comprises 14 residues. Kept here is only the CDR3 DNA, which spans 42 bases and is read in frame from base 1.

Concerning this clone: Its binding antigen is unknown. Qualities for individual bases were not recorded, and no much larger clone is one base off.

Broader findings and caveats from the paper: Among HPV16-positive patients, expansion of HPV-responsive T cells during chemoradiotherapy was associated with better recurrence-free survival. Expansion of candidate HPV-specific clones and E7-related TCR motifs was observed in the tumor microenvironment during treatment, whereas no such expansion was observed for non-HPV-specific T cells. The survival association was reported for HPV16-positive patients, and the functional definition of HPV-specific T cells was derived from only a couple of HPV16-positive patients.

The sequencing here drew on tumor tissue, taken from a patient who underwent chemoradiotherapy. The clonotype comes from a human donor with HPV-associated anogenital cancer. The rearrangement combines TRBV7-9 with TRBJ1-4; a tentative D match to TRBD1 spans 5 bases. The sequenced DNA is TGTGCCACCCGGGGGGGGTCAGGCGGTGAAAAACTGTTTTTT. Translated, it reads CATRGGSGGEKLFF.